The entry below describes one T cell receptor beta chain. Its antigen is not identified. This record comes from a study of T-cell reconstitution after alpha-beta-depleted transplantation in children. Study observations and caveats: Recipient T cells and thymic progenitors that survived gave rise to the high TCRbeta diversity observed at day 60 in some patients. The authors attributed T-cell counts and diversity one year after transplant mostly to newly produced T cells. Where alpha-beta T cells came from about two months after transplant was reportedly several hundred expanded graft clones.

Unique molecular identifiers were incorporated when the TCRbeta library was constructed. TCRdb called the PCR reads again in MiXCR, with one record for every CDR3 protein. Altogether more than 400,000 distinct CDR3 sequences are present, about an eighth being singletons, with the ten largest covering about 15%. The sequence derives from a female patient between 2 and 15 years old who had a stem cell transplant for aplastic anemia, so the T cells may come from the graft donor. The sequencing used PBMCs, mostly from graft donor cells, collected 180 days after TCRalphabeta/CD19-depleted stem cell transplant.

CDR3 sequence (DNA): TGTGCCAGCAGCTCCTTCGGGACTATCGAGCAGTACGTC. It specifies CASSSFGTIEQYV. V and J are TRBV7-2 and TRBJ2-7, with 7 bases that match TRBD2. This CDR3 spans 13 amino acids. Losses at the gene ends were 4 bases for V and 6 bases for J; bases not matched to a gene: 6. CDR1 SGHTA and CDR2 FQGNSA come from the germline V gene.